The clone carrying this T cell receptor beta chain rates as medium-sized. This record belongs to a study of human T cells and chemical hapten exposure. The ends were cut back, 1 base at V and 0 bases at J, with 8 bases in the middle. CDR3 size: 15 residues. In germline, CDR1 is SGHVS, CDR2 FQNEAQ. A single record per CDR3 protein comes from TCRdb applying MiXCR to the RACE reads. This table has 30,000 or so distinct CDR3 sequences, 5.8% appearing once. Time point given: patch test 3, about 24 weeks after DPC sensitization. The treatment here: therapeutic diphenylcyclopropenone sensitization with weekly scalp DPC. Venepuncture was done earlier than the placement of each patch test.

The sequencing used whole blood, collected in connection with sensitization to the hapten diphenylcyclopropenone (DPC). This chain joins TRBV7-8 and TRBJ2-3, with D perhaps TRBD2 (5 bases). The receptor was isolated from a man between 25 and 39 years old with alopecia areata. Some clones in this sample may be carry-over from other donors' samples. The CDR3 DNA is TGTGCCAGCAGCTTAGAGCTAGCTAGCACAGATACGCAGTATTTT. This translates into CASSLELASTDTQYF. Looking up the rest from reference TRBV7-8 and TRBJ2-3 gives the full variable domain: GAGVSQSPRYKVAKRGQDVALRCDPISGHVSLFWYQQALGQGPEFLTYFQNEAQLDKSGLPSDRFFAERPEGSVSTLKIQRTQQEDSAVYLCASSLELASTDTQYFGPGTRLTVL.